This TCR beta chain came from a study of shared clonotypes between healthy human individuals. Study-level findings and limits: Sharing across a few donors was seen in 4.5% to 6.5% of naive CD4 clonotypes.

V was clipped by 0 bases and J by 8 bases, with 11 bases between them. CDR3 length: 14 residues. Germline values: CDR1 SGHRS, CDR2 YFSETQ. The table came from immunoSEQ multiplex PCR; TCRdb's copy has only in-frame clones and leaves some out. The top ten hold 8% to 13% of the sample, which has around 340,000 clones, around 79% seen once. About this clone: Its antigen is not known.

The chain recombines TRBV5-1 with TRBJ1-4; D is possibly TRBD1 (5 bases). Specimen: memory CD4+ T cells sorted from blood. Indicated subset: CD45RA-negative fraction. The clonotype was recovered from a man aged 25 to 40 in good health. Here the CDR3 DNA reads TGCGCCAGCAGCTTGGAAGGGACGGGCGAAAAACTGTTTTTT. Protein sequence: CASSLEGTGEKLFF.